The entry that follows covers one T cell receptor beta chain sequence. This clonotype has at least ten counts. The target of this receptor is not known. No much larger clonotype is one base removed from it; base qualities were not supplied. The data stem from a study of T cells in Graves' hyperthyroidism and ophthalmopathy (dated by TCRdb to between 2017 and 2020). Regarding the study in general: Peripheral blood was sampled at the time of initial diagnosis, prior to any treatment. Thyroid tissue and blood T-cell repertoires from six Graves' hyperthyroidism patients were also compared in the study. The 100 discovery patients were divided at random into training and test sets in a 7:3 ratio. TCR Vbeta CDR3 sequencing of 130 to 150 peripheral blood samples (approximately 44 ophthalmopathy, roughly 72 hyperthyroidism and around 17 progressor patients) is reported in the paper. To identify TCR V-J signatures that set the groups apart, the researchers used a discovery cohort of 100 patients, made up of 40 to 45 with Graves' ophthalmopathy and 57 with stable Graves' hyperthyroidism. Following sampling, methimazole starting at 30 mg daily was given to hyperthyroidism patients, and high-dose intravenous methylprednisolone was given to ophthalmopathy patients. Prospective prediction of ophthalmopathy was tested in an independent validation cohort consisting of roughly 20 hyperthyroidism patients and some 15 patients who later progressed to ophthalmopathy.

The TCR beta CDR3 regions were amplified from RNA transcripts. For the first round of RT-PCR on the TCR CDR3, the HTBI primer set was used together with the Qiagen OneStep RT-PCR kit. Libraries were constructed in a second round of multiplex PCR, after which size selection and purification were performed. The libraries were sequenced on an Illumina HiSeq2000 using paired-end 100 bp reads. In the authors' own workflow: SOAPnuke was used to process the raw data, throwing out any read that contained adapters or uncalled bases, had a mean Phred below 15, or lacked an exact constant-primer or identifier match. COPE v1.2.5 was used to merge high-quality paired reads, and clonotypes were defined as unique nucleotide sequences. MiTCR v1.1 was used to align the clonotypes against IMGT TRBV, TRBD and TRBJ reference segments. Analysis was restricted to V-J combinations with a frequency above 0.0001, which covered about 99% of repertoires. The TCS score was defined as F50 (clonal expansion) divided by E x V (chaos), with BLOSUM62-based TCRdist calculated between CDR3 peptides within each V-J. Welch's t-statistics and random forest reduced approximately 520 V-J features to under 15, which were used in a naive Bayes classifier (R e1071). The raw public data were reprocessed by TCRdb itself: fastp quality trimming at Q25, MiXCR clonotype calling, in-frame beta chains only. Records with the same CDR3 protein are collapsed into one entry carrying the most frequent genes and DNA. The V and J calls were not made by the authors but by TCRdb's processing. The sample profile shows approximately 620,000 distinct CDR3 sequences; roughly a sixth of them were found once. Together, the top ten hold more than 3% of the sample.

The paper's findings and limits, for the study overall: A 13 V-J signature model separated ophthalmopathy from stable hyperthyroidism, with approximately 87% sensitivity and 81% to 82% specificity in cross-validation and 80%/75% in testing. In validation, progression to ophthalmopathy was predicted by the model with nearly 71% sensitivity and around 75% specificity, a median of about 6.4 months before onset. Most expanded thyroid clonotypes (frequency above 0.001) were also detected in blood, suggesting blood repertoires may reflect thyroid immune responses. No statistical method was used to set the sample size in advance, and investigators knew the group allocation.

Moderately to severely active disease, a Clinical Activity Score of at least 3, a NOSPECS grade of at least 4, and a duration under 3 months were present in ophthalmopathy patients. Exclusion was applied to patients with uncontrolled infections, other autoimmune diseases, pregnancy or lactation. Diagnoses were established on the basis of clinical symptoms, serum thyroxine and TRAb, thyroid ultrasound, and orbital computed tomography. PBMCs were separated from roughly 9.6 ml of fresh peripheral blood using Ficoll-Paque density gradient centrifugation. Trizol reagent was used to extract total RNA, and RNA quality was then checked on an Agilent 2100 Bioanalyzer. V is cut by 1 base and J by 5 bases, and the space between the germline ends is 21 bases. From cysteine to phenylalanine, the CDR3 is 17 amino acids long. Just CDR3 DNA is preserved here, 51 bases in frame from base 1. Reading the germline V gene gives CDR1 SGHDT and CDR2 YYEEEE.

The V and J segments used are TRBV5-6 and TRBJ1-1, with no confident D gene call. The sequenced material came from blood. This clonotype originated in a woman aged 35 to 49 with Graves' ophthalmopathy. The nucleotide sequence is TGTGCCAGCAGCTTGTCGACTTCCCCATGGGGATGGACTGAAGCTTTCTTT. The resulting protein is CASSLSTSPWGWTEAFF.